The 17 T cell receptor beta chains in this list originate from one sample, sequenced in a study of long-term antiretroviral therapy in people with HIV. Running of the v3.0 immunoSEQ assay took place at survey level. The repertoire was sequenced with immunoSEQ multiplex PCR; TCRdb's copy has only in-frame clones and lacks some. Of about 36,000 clones detected, roughly 82% appear once; the ten largest clones hold around 6.1%. Material: unsorted PBMCs, obtained 0.6 years after starting antiretroviral therapy. Receptors originate from a man aged 18 to 29 with HIV.

The chain carries TRBV10-2 and TRBJ1-5; D unresolved. This CDR3 contains 14 residues. The germline CDR1 and CDR2 sequences are WSHSY and SAAADI. V was clipped by 6 bases and J by 5 bases, with 14 bases between them. The CDR3 nucleotides read TGCGCCAGCAGATGGCCCGGGAGCGATCAGCCCCAGCATTTT. As protein: CASRWPGSDQPQHF.

The genes are TRBV2 and TRBJ1-2, with D uncertain. Trimming pared 2 bases from V and 7 bases from J, leaving 11 bases between. The CDR3 has 13 amino acids. Germline assignment: CDR1 SNHLY and CDR2 FYNNEI. This CDR3 is CASSESGSGGYTF. CDR3 bases: TGTGCCAGCAGTGAATCGGGTTCTGGTGGCTACACCTTC.

V is TRBV28 and J is TRBJ2-1; perhaps TRBD2 as D (5 bases). Germline CDR1 is MDHEN and CDR2 is SYDVKM. V was pared by 2 bases and J by 1 base, with 12 bases between. This CDR3 is built from 16 residues. CDR3 region: CASSLAAPGSYNEQFF. DNA for the CDR3: TGTGCCAGCAGTTTAGCGGCCCCGGGATCCTACAATGAGCAGTTCTTC. Supplemented by reference TRBV28 and TRBJ2-1, the full variable domain reads DVKVTQSSRYLVKRTGEKVFLECVQDMDHENMFWYRQDPGLGLRLIYFSYDVKMKEKGDIPEGYSVSREKKERFSLILESASTNQTSMYLCASSLAAPGSYNEQFFGPGTRLTVL.

This clone was counted a single time. V usage is TRBV4-3 and J usage is TRBJ1-2, with D possibly being TRBD1 (5 bases). V was clipped by 1 base and J by 3 bases, with 12 bases between them. This CDR3 has 15 amino acids. Germline loops: CDR1 LGHNA, CDR2 YSLEER. DNA of the CDR3: TGCGCCAGCAGCCAAGGAGGGGAGGGATACTATGGCTACACCTTC. As protein: CASSQGGEGYYGYTF.

The chain links TRBV19 to TRBJ1-4, with D perhaps matching TRBD1 (5 bases). The germline V gene has CDR1 LNHDA and CDR2 SQIVND (reference sequence). The CDR3 has 13 amino acids. The V and J ends lost 5 bases and 8 bases respectively, with 12 bases between them. The CDR3 reads CASSRNGGEKLFF. The DNA for the CDR3 is TGTGCCAGTAGTCGAAACGGGGGGGAAAAACTGTTTTTT.

CDR3 protein: CAGGQGARYEQYF. The CDR3 coding sequence is TGTGCCGGCGGACAGGGGGCGAGGTACGAGCAGTACTTC. The chain is built from TRBV11-2 and TRBJ2-7; 11 bases fit TRBD1. CDR3 length: 13 amino acids. CDR1 and CDR2 from the germline V gene are SGHAT and FQNNGV. The trim removed 11 bases at V and 4 bases at J, leaving 7 bases unmatched.

This chain joins TRBV13 and TRBJ2-2, with 8 positions matching TRBD2. This CDR3 has 16 residues. Germline V gives CDR1 PRHDT, CDR2 FYEKMQ (reference sequence). The ends lost 8 bases at V and 0 bases at J; junction bases unmatched: 8. DNA of the CDR3: TGTGCCAGCCAACTATTAGCGGGAACGAACACCGGGGAGCTGTTTTTT. Amino acids: CASQLLAGTNTGELFF.

V gene TRBV29-1 combines with J gene TRBJ2-3; weak D call: TRBD1 (5 bases). Trimming removed 4 bases at V and 4 bases at J, with 12 bases between. Germline V gives CDR1 SQVTM, CDR2 ANQGSEA. This CDR3 contains 13 residues. CDR3 nucleotides: TGCAGCGTTGGGAGCAGGGTCGCAGATACGCAGTATTTT. This sequence encodes CSVGSRVADTQYF.

The V gene is TRBV28, the J gene TRBJ1-1; the match to TRBD1 covers 8 bases. This CDR3 is 15 amino acids long. V dropped 5 bases and J dropped 1; count of bases not matched to a gene: 6. CDR1 is MDHEN and CDR2 is SYDVKM in the germline V gene. The CDR3 here is CASSPAGQGNTEAFF. For the CDR3, the DNA is TGTGCCAGCAGTCCGGCAGGACAGGGGAACACTGAAGCTTTCTTT.

The V gene is TRBV6-1, the J gene TRBJ2-5, with D possibly matching TRBD1 (6 bases). Looked up from germline, CDR1 is MNHNS and CDR2 is SASEGT. The CDR3 runs 16 residues. V was clipped by 4 bases and J by 1 base, with 16 bases between them. CDR3: CASSVSPQGLQETQYF. The CDR3 DNA reads as TGTGCCAGCAGTGTTAGTCCCCAGGGGCTCCAAGAGACCCAGTACTTC.

A remark on this clone: A junction end diverges from the germline sequence, so it may reflect a read error. The rearrangement uses TRBV5-1 and TRBJ2-2; D might be TRBD1 (5 bases). The CDR3 length is 12 residues. Germline-derived CDR1 and CDR2 are SGHRS and YFSETQ. The CDR3 bases are TGCGCCAGCAGCCTGGACACCCGGGAGCTGTTTTTT. This translates into CASSLDTRELFF.

The chain couples TRBV27 to TRBJ2-7; tentatively, D is TRBD2 (7 bases). This CDR3 is 13 amino acids long. V lost 8 bases, J lost 3 bases, and 14 bases lay in between. CDR1 and CDR2 (germline): MNHEY, SMNVEV (reference sequence). The CDR3: CASSRGAFYEQYF. The DNA of the CDR3 is TGTGCCAGCTCCCGGGGGGCCTTCTACGAGCAGTACTTC.

The rearrangement uses TRBV5-1 and TRBJ2-1; 12 bases are a match to TRBD2. Germline CDR1 and CDR2: SGHRS and YFSETQ. V lost 4 bases, J lost 9 bases, and 11 bases stayed unmatched. The CDR3 contains 16 residues. CDR3 nucleotide sequence: TGCGCCAGCAGCCCCCCTGGACTAGCGGGAAGTTTTGAGCAGTTCTTC. This codes for CASSPPGLAGSFEQFF.

The rearrangement uses TRBV10-1 and TRBJ2-2; the match to TRBD1 covers 7 bases. CDR3 length: 14 amino acids. V gave up 8 bases and J gave up 2 bases; unmatched junction bases: 5. Germline V CDR1 and CDR2: WNHNN, SYGVQD (reference sequence). CDR3 in amino acids: CASGGQTNTGELFF. CDR3 nucleotides: TGCGCCAGCGGGGGACAGACCAACACCGGGGAGCTGTTTTTT.

The rearrangement joins TRBV29-1 to TRBJ2-1; 12 positions match TRBD2. V gave up 3 bases and J gave up 5 bases; unmatched junction bases: 8. The CDR3 consists of 16 residues. The germline CDR1 and CDR2 sequences are SQVTM and ANQGSEA. CDR3 protein: CSVDPLAGGPNNEQFF. Here the CDR3 DNA reads TGCAGCGTTGACCCTCTAGCGGGAGGGCCTAACAATGAGCAGTTCTTC.

The chain links TRBV19 to TRBJ2-2; D is unclear. The CDR3 is made up of 15 amino acids. Germline V CDR1 and CDR2: LNHDA, SQIVND (reference sequence). V lost 2 bases and J 4 bases, leaving 11 bases between the germline ends. In DNA, the CDR3 is TGTGCCAGTAGTATACGGCTTCCGGGCACCGGGGAGCTGTTTTTT. Protein: CASSIRLPGTGELFF. The full variable domain, rest sourced from reference TRBV19 and TRBJ2-2, is DGGITQSPKYLFRKEGQNVTLSCEQNLNHDAMYWYRQDPGQGLRLIYYSQIVNDFQKGDIAEGYSVSREKKESFPLTVTSAQKNPTAFYLCASSIRLPGTGELFFGEGSRLTVL.

The chain joins TRBV7-2 to TRBJ2-5, with a possible D match to TRBD1 (6 bases). There are 11 residues in the CDR3. CDR1 SGHTA and CDR2 FQGNSA come from the germline V gene. Trimming took 5 bases from V and 7 from J, leaving 8 bases between them. CDR3 nucleotides: TGTGCCAGCAGCCGAGGGGGGACCCAGTACTTC. Protein: CASSRGGTQYF. Drawing the rest from reference TRBV7-2 and TRBJ2-5, the complete variable domain is GAGVSQSPSNKVTEKGKDVELRCDPISGHTALYWYRQSLGQGLEFLIYFQGNSAPDKSGLPSDRFSAERTGGSVSTLTIQRTQQEDSAVYLCASSRGGTQYFGPGTRLLVL.